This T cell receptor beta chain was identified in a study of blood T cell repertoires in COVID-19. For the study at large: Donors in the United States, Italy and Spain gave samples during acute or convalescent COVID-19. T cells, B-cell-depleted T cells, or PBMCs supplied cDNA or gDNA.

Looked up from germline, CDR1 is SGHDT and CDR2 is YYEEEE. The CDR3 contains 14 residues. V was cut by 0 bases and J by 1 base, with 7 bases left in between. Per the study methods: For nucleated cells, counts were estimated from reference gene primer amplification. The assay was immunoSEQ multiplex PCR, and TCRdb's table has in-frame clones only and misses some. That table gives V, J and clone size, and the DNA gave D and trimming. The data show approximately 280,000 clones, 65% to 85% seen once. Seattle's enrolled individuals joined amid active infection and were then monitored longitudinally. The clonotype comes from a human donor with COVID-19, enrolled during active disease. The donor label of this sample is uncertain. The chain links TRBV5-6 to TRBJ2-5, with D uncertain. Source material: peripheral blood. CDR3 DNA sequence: TGTGCCAGCAGCTTGGCGCAGATCCAAGAGACCCAGTACTTC. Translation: CASSLAQIQETQYF.